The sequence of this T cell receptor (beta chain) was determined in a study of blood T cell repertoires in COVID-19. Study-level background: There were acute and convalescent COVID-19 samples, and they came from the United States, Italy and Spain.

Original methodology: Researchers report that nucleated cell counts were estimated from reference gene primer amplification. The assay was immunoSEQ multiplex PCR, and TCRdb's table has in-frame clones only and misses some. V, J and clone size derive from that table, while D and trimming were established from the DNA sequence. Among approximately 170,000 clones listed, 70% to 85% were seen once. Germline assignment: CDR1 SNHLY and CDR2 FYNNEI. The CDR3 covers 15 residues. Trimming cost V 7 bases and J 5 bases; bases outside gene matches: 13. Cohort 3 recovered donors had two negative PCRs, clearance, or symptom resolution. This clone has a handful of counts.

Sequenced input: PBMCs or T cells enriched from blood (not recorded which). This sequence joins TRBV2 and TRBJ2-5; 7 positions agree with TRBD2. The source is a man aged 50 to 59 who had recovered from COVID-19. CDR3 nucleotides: TGTGCCAGCATTGGGGGGGGAGGCCCCGGGGAGACCCAGTACTTC. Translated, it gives CASIGGGGPGETQYF.